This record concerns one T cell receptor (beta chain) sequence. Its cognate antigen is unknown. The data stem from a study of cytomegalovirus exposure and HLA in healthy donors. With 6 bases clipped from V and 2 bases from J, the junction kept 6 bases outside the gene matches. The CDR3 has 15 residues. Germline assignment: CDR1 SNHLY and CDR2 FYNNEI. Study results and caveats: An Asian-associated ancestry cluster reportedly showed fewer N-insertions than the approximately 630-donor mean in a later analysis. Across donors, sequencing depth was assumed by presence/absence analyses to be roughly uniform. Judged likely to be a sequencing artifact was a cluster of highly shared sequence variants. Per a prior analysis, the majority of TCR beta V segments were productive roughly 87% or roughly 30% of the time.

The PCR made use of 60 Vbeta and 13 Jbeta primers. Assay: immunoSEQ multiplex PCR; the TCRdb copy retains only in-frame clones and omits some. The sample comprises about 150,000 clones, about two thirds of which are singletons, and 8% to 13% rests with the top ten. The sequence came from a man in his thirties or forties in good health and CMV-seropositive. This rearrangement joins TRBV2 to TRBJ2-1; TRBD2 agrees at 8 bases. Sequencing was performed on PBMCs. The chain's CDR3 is CASRDSGGTYNEQFF. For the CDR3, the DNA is TGTGCCAGCAGGGATTCGGGGGGGACCTACAATGAGCAGTTCTTC.